The rows below give T cell receptor beta chains drawn from one sample of a study of blood T cell repertoires in COVID-19. The protocol was immunoSEQ multiplex PCR, while the TCRdb copy is restricted to in-frame clones and leaves out a portion. Of about 45,000 clones listed, 90% are singletons. Input material: peripheral blood. These receptors were collected from a human donor in a cohort sampled during active COVID-19. CDR3s include the opening cysteine and the closing phenylalanine or tryptophan. A D gene is named only where the DNA matches it firmly. A row's size may be missing; if present it is once, few, many or a size class.

TGCGCCAGCAGCCCGACCCGCGGCGGTGCCTACAATGAGCAGTTCTTC,CASSPTRGGAYNEQFF,TRBV5-1,TRBJ2-1,-,-,16
TGTGCCAGCAGCCGAACCCCCCAGGGGGACTTTTGGTATGGCTACACCTTC,CASSRTPQGDFWYGYTF,TRBV11-2,TRBJ1-2,-,TRBD1,17
TGTGCCAGCAGCTTAGCCTTTGGCAGAAAGCGGCACACAGATACGCAGTATTTT,CASSLAFGRKRHTDTQYF,TRBV7-9,TRBJ2-3,-,-,18
TGTGCCAGCTCGCGGACTAGCGGGGAGCAGTTCTTC,CASSRTSGEQFF,TRBV18,TRBJ2-1,-,TRBD2,12
TGTGCCAGCAGCCTACAGGGCGCCCGAAACACCATATATTTT,CASSLQGARNTIYF,TRBV7-9,TRBJ1-3,-,-,14
TGTGCCATCAGTACTCCTACCCAGGACGGGAGGAAATGGGCCGAACCAACAGATACGCAGTATTTT,CAISTPTQDGRKWAEPTDTQYF,TRBV10-3,TRBJ2-3,-,TRBD2,22
TGTGCCAGCAGCTTGCAGGCAGGGGGGACAGATACGCAGTATTTT,CASSLQAGGTDTQYF,TRBV7-6,TRBJ2-3,-,-,15
TGTGCCAGCAGTTACTCCGGGTACTATGGCTACACCTTC,CASSYSGYYGYTF,TRBV6-5,TRBJ1-2,-,-,13
TGTGCCAGCAGCTTAGAACGCAGCAATGAGCAGTTCTTC,CASSLERSNEQFF,TRBV11-3,TRBJ2-1,-,-,13
TGTGCCAGCAGCTTAGGACCACCCACAGGCGTACTATTAGGCTACACCTTC,CASSLGPPTGVLLGYTF,TRBV5-6,TRBJ1-2,-,-,17
TGTGCCAGCGGGAGGGAGTTAGCAGCCACAGATACGCAGTATTTT,CASGRELAATDTQYF,TRBV2,TRBJ2-3,-,TRBD2,15
TGCAGTGCGGACAGGGCATCCGAGCAGTTCTTC,CSADRASEQFF,TRBV20-1,TRBJ2-1,-,TRBD1,11
TGCGCCAGCAGCCCTAATGAGCTGAGTACCTACGAGCAGTACTTC,CASSPNELSTYEQYF,TRBV4-1,TRBJ2-7,-,-,15
TGTGCCAGCACCACCCTGAGCGGACGCAATCAGCCCCAGCATTTT,CASTTLSGRNQPQHF,TRBV2,TRBJ1-5,-,-,15
TGTGCCAGTAGTATGGAACAGGGGCCGCATGAAAAACTGTTTTTT,CASSMEQGPHEKLFF,TRBV19,TRBJ1-4,-,TRBD1,15
TGTGCCAGTAGTATACTGGGACAGGGGGCGAGTGGCTACACCTTC,CASSILGQGASGYTF,TRBV19,TRBJ1-2,-,TRBD1,15
TGTGCCAGCAGCGTAGGGGGGACAGGGTACCGGAACGAGCAGTACTTC,CASSVGGTGYRNEQYF,TRBV9,TRBJ2-7,-,TRBD1,16
TGTGCCAGCAGCTCCGGCGGGAGAGGGAGGAGAGGTGGGACCGGGGAGCTGTTTTTT,CASSSGGRGRRGGTGELFF,TRBV11-3,TRBJ2-2,once,TRBD2,19
TGTGCCAGCATAGCCCAGGGCCGGGAGACCCAGTACTTC,CASIAQGRETQYF,TRBV6-6,TRBJ2-5,-,-,13
TGTGCCAGCAGTAGGGGCGTCAACACTGAAGCTTTCTTT,CASSRGVNTEAFF,TRBV12-3/TRBV12-4,TRBJ1-1,-,-,13
TGTGCCAGCACCTTGAGCGGGGACAATTCACCCCTCCACTTT,CASTLSGDNSPLHF,TRBV7-9,TRBJ1-6,-,-,14
TGTGCCAGCAGTGCCAGACGGAGCGCTTTCTTT,CASSARRSAFF,TRBV6-2/TRBV6-3,TRBJ1-1,-,-,11
TGTGCCAGCAGTTTGTGGACAGGTACAAATGGCTACACCTTC,CASSLWTGTNGYTF,TRBV6-6,TRBJ1-2,-,TRBD1,14
TGTGCCAGCAGTGAATACCCCAGGGGGCAATACAATGAGCAGTTCTTC,CASSEYPRGQYNEQFF,TRBV6-1,TRBJ2-1,-,TRBD1,16
TGCGCCAGCAGTAGTACAGGGGAGAGCAATCAGCCCCAGCATTTT,CASSSTGESNQPQHF,TRBV10-1,TRBJ1-5,-,TRBD1,15
TGTGCCTGGAGTCGGGACAGGGCTGTAAAGCTGATCTTT,CAWSRDRAVKLIF,TRBV30,TRBJ1-1,-,TRBD1,13
TGTGCCAGCAGTTACTCGAACGGAGCGAACTATGGCTACACCTTC,CASSYSNGANYGYTF,TRBV6-5,TRBJ1-2,-,-,15
TGCGCCAGCAGCCGGAAACTAGGCTACAATGAGCAGTTCTTC,CASSRKLGYNEQFF,TRBV4-3,TRBJ2-1,once,-,14